This passage covers 9 T cell receptor beta chains from one sample sequenced in a study of T cell responses to AZD1222 COVID-19 vaccine. Sequencing used immunoSEQ multiplex PCR; TCRdb keeps in-frame clones, though not all of them. The sample carries about 180,000 clones, approximately 94% recorded once. The starting material was peripheral blood, obtained 28 days after the second AZD1222 dose. These receptors all come from an adult who received the AZD1222 COVID-19 vaccine.

The chain uses TRBV21-1 and TRBJ1-1; the D segment call TRBD1 is taken from the table without a DNA check. TRBV21-1 counts as a pseudogene. The CDR3 covers 13 residues. CDR3 in DNA: TGTGCCAGCAGCTGCCCCCCAGGGGCTGAAGCTTTCTTT. This codes for CASSCPPGAEAFF.

The V call is TRBV6-1, the J call TRBJ1-1, with a tentative D call TRBD1 (5 bases). CDR1 and CDR2 from the germline V gene are MNHNS and SASEGT. This CDR3 has 14 amino acids. Trimming cost V 2 bases and J 5 bases, with 12 bases left between them. For the CDR3, the DNA is TGTGCCAGCAGTGAAAATGGGGGGGGAACTGAAGCTTTCTTT. Translation: CASSENGGGTEAFF.

The chain combines TRBV7-9 with TRBJ2-7; D uncertain. This CDR3 has 14 residues. Germline CDR1 is SEHNR and CDR2 is FQNEAQ (reference sequence). Deletions cut 3 bases from V and 5 bases from J, with 14 bases between. The CDR3 bases are TGTGCCAGCAGCTTTCTTGGACGTCTGGACGAGCAGTACTTC. Translating gives CASSFLGRLDEQYF.

The rearrangement uses TRBV2 and TRBJ1-6; possibly TRBD1 for D (5 bases). Between the trimmed V and J ends, which lost 4 bases and 7 bases, there was a span of 11 bases. CDR3 length equals 14 residues. Germline V lookup: CDR1 SNHLY, CDR2 FYNNEI. The CDR3, as DNA: TGTGCCAGCAGTGTTGCAGGGCCAAATTCACCCCTCCACTTT. Encoded protein: CASSVAGPNSPLHF.

The chain links TRBV27 to TRBJ1-1; TRBD1 matches at 10 bases. V lost 4 bases and J lost 1; bases outside the gene matches: 15. Germline V gives CDR1 MNHEY, CDR2 SMNVEV (reference sequence). The CDR3 extends over 19 amino acids. CDR3 DNA sequence: TGTGCCAGCAGTTCTCTAGGGAAATCGCGACAGGGGGCGAACACTGAAGCTTTCTTT. Protein product: CASSSLGKSRQGANTEAFF.

The rearrangement links TRBV7-2 to TRBJ1-2, with TRBD1 matching over 9 bases. The CDR3 runs 16 residues. The junction had 9 bases not matched to a gene; V was cut back by 5 bases and J by 2 bases. Germline assignment: CDR1 SGHTA and CDR2 FQGNSA. CDR3 DNA sequence: TGTGCCAGCAGCAAAACCTCTACAGGGGGCAACTATGGCTACACCTTC. Its translation is CASSKTSTGGNYGYTF.

This chain links TRBV5-1 with TRBJ1-3; D is perhaps TRBD1 (6 bases). V was cut by 4 bases and J by 1 base, with 12 bases left in between. CDR3 length equals 15 residues. Germline assignment: CDR1 SGHRS and CDR2 YFSETQ. CDR3 region: CASSLGTMSGNTIYF. The CDR3 DNA follows: TGCGCCAGCAGCCTAGGGACAATGTCTGGAAACACCATATATTTT.

V usage is TRBV6-1 and J usage is TRBJ2-1; 7 bases match TRBD2. The CDR3 has 14 residues. V shed 8 bases, J shed 0 bases, and the junction held 4 bases outside the gene matches. Germline lookup yields CDR1 MNHNS and CDR2 SASEGT. The CDR3 DNA reads TGTGCCAGCCGAAAGCGGGACTCCTACAATGAGCAGTTCTTC. Residues: CASRKRDSYNEQFF.

The rearrangement links TRBV2 to TRBJ1-2; 7 positions agree with TRBD1. The CDR3 consists of 13 residues. Trimming removed 5 bases from V and 6 bases from J; junction bases left unmatched: 6. Germline CDR1 and CDR2: SNHLY and FYNNEI. CDR3 amino acids: CASSQGTDNGYTF. CDR3 nucleotide sequence: TGTGCCAGCAGTCAGGGGACAGACAATGGCTACACCTTC.